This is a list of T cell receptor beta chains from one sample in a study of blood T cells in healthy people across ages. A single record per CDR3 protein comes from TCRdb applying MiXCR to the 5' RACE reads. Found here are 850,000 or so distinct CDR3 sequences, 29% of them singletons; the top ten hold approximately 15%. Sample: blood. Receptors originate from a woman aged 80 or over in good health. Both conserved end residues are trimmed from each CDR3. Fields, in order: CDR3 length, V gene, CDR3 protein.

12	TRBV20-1	SASSSGGRNEQF
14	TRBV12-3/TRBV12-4	ASSSSGGILYNEQF
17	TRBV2	ASSGFVDRGTLSTDAQY
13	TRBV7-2	ASSLDRTVGEKLF
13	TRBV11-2	ASSGLAGGSETQY
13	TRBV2	ASSRTGGLSYEQY
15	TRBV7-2	ASSSRGGDLAGNTIY
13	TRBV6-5	ASRSLTDKSYGYT
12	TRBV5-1	ASSSGPYNEKLF
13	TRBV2	ASSDQGGGYDEQF